This note documents a single T cell receptor (beta chain) sequence. The record originates from a study of CD8 T cells in Susac syndrome. A quantity of roughly 0.5 to 1 ug RNA underwent reverse transcription using random hexamers. Multiplex immunoSEQ PCR targeted 54 Vbeta and 13 Jbeta TCR beta segments. TCRdb re-called the immunoSEQ multiplex PCR reads with MiXCR, one entry per CDR3 protein. The repertoire holds 160,000 or so distinct CDR3 sequences, with roughly 95% as singletons. The sequenced target, TCR beta, came from blood CD8+ and CD4+ T cells. Germline V lookup: CDR1 SEHNR, CDR2 FQNEAQ (reference sequence). The CDR3 has 16 amino acids. With 0 bases removed from V and 0 bases from J, the gap between germline ends came to 9 bases.

The sequence derives from a human donor with multiple sclerosis. The V call is TRBV7-9, the J call TRBJ2-1; D possibly corresponds to TRBD1 (5 bases). Sequenced material: CD8+ T cells from PBMCs. The CDR3: CASSLAQGVSYNEQFF. The CDR3 DNA reads TGTGCCAGCAGCTTAGCGCAGGGTGTCTCCTACAATGAGCAGTTCTTC.